A single sample gave rise to the 23 T cell receptor beta chains below, sequenced in a study of OX40 agonist ivuxolimab in advanced cancers. The protocol was immunoSEQ multiplex PCR, while the TCRdb copy is restricted to in-frame clones and leaves out a portion. Among roughly 65,000 clones, about 86% were seen once, and the ten largest hold approximately 0.86%. The specimen was CD4+ or CD8+ T cells sorted from blood, collected in a trial of the OX40 agonist ivuxolimab. Source of these receptors: an adult with an advanced solid tumor such as melanoma, head and neck, liver or kidney cancer.

CDR3 DNA sequence: TGTGCCAGCAGCAGCGGGGCAAAGACGGGCTACACCTTC. This encodes CASSSGAKTGYTF. The chain employs TRBV7-2 and TRBJ1-2; possible D gene TRBD1, 5 bases. The CDR3 length is 13 residues. Germline assignment: CDR1 SGHTA and CDR2 FQGNSA. With 5 bases removed from V and 8 bases from J, the gap between germline ends came to 15 bases.

The chain carries TRBV6-1 and TRBJ2-5, with D perhaps TRBD2 (6 bases). CDR1 is MNHNS and CDR2 is SASEGT in the germline V gene. The V gene lost 1 base and the J gene lost 5 bases, with 11 bases spanning the gap. The CDR3 runs 14 residues. The CDR3 is CASSEGGGVETQYF. The DNA for the CDR3 is TGTGCCAGCAGTGAAGGAGGCGGGGTGGAGACCCAGTACTTC.

The chain carries TRBV5-8 and TRBJ1-5; weak D call: TRBD1 (6 bases). The CDR3 is 15 amino acids. Germline-derived CDR1 and CDR2 are SGHTS and YDEGEE. V was clipped by 5 bases and J by 1 base, with 13 bases between them. The CDR3 DNA reads as TGTGCCAGCAGTCCGGGGGCAGTGAGCAATCAGCCCCAGCATTTT. Protein: CASSPGAVSNQPQHF.

The rearrangement links TRBV7-9 to TRBJ1-3, with 9 bases that match TRBD1. V lost 5 bases, J lost 2 bases, and 7 bases stayed unmatched. The germline CDR1 and CDR2 sequences are SEHNR and FQNEAQ (reference sequence). CDR3 length equals 16 residues. The CDR3 DNA reads TGTGCCAGCAGCCATCTTTGGGACAGGGCTGGAAACACCATATATTTT. Translation: CASSHLWDRAGNTIYF.

The chain carries TRBV6-1 and TRBJ1-1; 11 nucleotides match TRBD1. CDR1 is MNHNS and CDR2 is SASEGT in the germline V gene. The ends lost 7 bases at V and 7 bases at J; junction bases unmatched: 11. This CDR3 is 15 amino acids long. The CDR3 reads CASMPGQGVIGEAFF. The CDR3, as DNA: TGTGCCAGCATGCCGGGACAGGGGGTAATAGGTGAAGCTTTCTTT.

The rearrangement joins TRBV11-2 to TRBJ2-3; tentatively, D is TRBD1 or TRBD2 (5 bases each). The V and J ends lost 3 bases and 4 bases respectively, with 8 bases between them. Germline V gene sequence: CDR1 SGHAT, CDR2 FQNNGV. The CDR3 spans 13 residues. The CDR3 coding sequence is TGTGCCAGCAGCTTTATGGGGGCAGATACGCAGTATTTT. Its translation is CASSFMGADTQYF.

The V call is TRBV6-1, the J call TRBJ1-4, with D perhaps matching TRBD1 (6 bases). Deletions cut 3 bases from V and 5 bases from J, with 16 bases between. Germline CDR1 and CDR2: MNHNS and SASEGT. The length of the CDR3 is 16 residues. CDR3 in DNA: TGTGCCAGCAGTGACCCCCGGGGGCCGGCGAATGAAAAACTGTTTTTT. As protein: CASSDPRGPANEKLFF.

This clone was seen a single time. The chain recombines TRBV18 with TRBJ2-5, with D unclear. The CDR3 runs 13 residues. V was trimmed by 2 bases and J by 2 bases, leaving 6 bases between them. CDR1 is KGHSH and CDR2 is LQKENI in the germline V gene. The DNA for the CDR3 is TGTGCCAGCTCACCAAGGAAACAAGAGACCCAGTACTTC. Translating it yields CASSPRKQETQYF.

This sequence joins TRBV5-6 and TRBJ1-5, with TRBD1 as a possible D gene (5 bases). V shed 4 bases and J shed 3 bases, with 11 bases lying between them. Germline-derived CDR1 and CDR2 are SGHDT and YYEEEE. The CDR3 has 14 residues. Written as DNA, the CDR3 is TGTGCCAGCAGCCGGGGGGACGTCAATCAGCCCCAGCATTTT. Translated: CASSRGDVNQPQHF.

The chain joins TRBV28 to TRBJ2-7, with TRBD2 identical over 9 bases. The CDR3 covers 16 residues. The germline gives CDR1 MDHEN, CDR2 SYDVKM. J gave up 0 bases and V 4 bases, and 7 bases lay outside the gene matches. The CDR3 DNA sequence: TGTGCCAGCAGTTCCCGGAGCGGGAGGTACTCCTACGAGCAGTACTTC. Protein: CASSSRSGRYSYEQYF.

V gene TRBV7-2 combines with J gene TRBJ1-1, with TRBD1 as a possible D gene (6 bases). V lost 6 bases and J 1 base, leaving 15 bases between the germline ends. The CDR3 totals 15 residues. Germline CDR1 reads SGHTA; CDR2 reads FQGNSA. The CDR3 loop reads CASRPQGLANTEAFF. The CDR3 bases are TGTGCCAGCAGACCTCAGGGGCTGGCGAACACTGAAGCTTTCTTT.

The chain employs TRBV5-1 and TRBJ2-3; 10 positions match TRBD2. Germline assignment: CDR1 SGHRS and CDR2 YFSETQ. Germline trimming cut 4 bases from V and 0 bases from J; bases unmatched to any gene: 5. The CDR3 sequence is 16 residues long. The CDR3 DNA is TGCGCCAGCAGCCTGGGGACTAGCGCCAGCACAGATACGCAGTATTTT. Residues: CASSLGTSASTDTQYF.

V gene TRBV9 combines with J gene TRBJ2-7; D gene uncertain. Germline assignment: CDR1 SGDLS and CDR2 YYNGEE. This CDR3 has 13 residues. Trimming took off 0 bases at V and 2 bases at J, with 6 bases between the two ends. CDR3 sequence (DNA): TGTGCCAGCAGCGTAGGGACGGCCTACGAGCAGTACTTC. Translated: CASSVGTAYEQYF. Variable domain in full (rest from reference TRBV9 and TRBJ2-7): DSGVTQTPKHLITATGQRVTLRCSPRSGDLSVYWYQQSLDQGLQFLIQYYNGEERAKGNILERFSAQQFPDLHSELNLSSLELGDSALYFCASSVGTAYEQYFGPGTRLTVT.

The V and J genes are TRBV6-6 and TRBJ1-1; tentative D call: TRBD1 (5 bases). Germline loops: CDR1 MNHNY, CDR2 SVGAGI (reference sequence). CDR3 length: 12 amino acids. Trimming shortened V by 4 bases and J by 5 bases, and 8 bases separated the two germline ends. The DNA of the CDR3 is TGTGCCAGCAGTTCAGGGAGTACTGAAGCTTTCTTT. Translation: CASSSGSTEAFF.

The chain combines TRBV28 with TRBJ2-5; maybe TRBD2 (5 bases). The CDR3 totals 12 residues. The germline CDR1 and CDR2 sequences are MDHEN and SYDVKM. V lost 10 bases and J 5 bases, leaving 14 bases between the germline ends. This chain's CDR3 is CATTGSGETQYF. CDR3 coding DNA: TGTGCCACCACGGGATCCGGGGAGACCCAGTACTTC.

The rearrangement links TRBV6-6 to TRBJ1-2; D ambiguous. The V and J ends lost 0 bases and 7 bases respectively, with 9 bases between them. Germline CDR1 reads MNHNY; CDR2 reads SVGAGI (reference sequence). This CDR3 comprises 13 residues. The CDR3 DNA follows: TGTGCCAGCAGTTACTCTACGGGATCTGGCTACACCTTC. Translation: CASSYSTGSGYTF.

This chain joins TRBV18 and TRBJ2-7; D uncertain. Looked up from germline, CDR1 is KGHSH and CDR2 is LQKENI. Trimming pared 6 bases from V and 0 bases from J, leaving 3 bases between. The CDR3 totals 11 residues. CDR3 nucleotides: TGTGCCAGCTCTCGCTCCTACGAGCAGTACTTC. Protein: CASSRSYEQYF.

This clone was recorded only once. The chain employs TRBV7-9 and TRBJ2-7, with TRBD1 as a possible D gene (5 bases). The CDR3 covers 15 residues. Germline V gene lookup returns CDR1 SEHNR and CDR2 FQNEAQ (reference sequence). Trimming pared 5 bases from V and 0 bases from J, leaving 14 bases between. CDR3 DNA: TGTGCCAGCAGCCAGAACCGGCAGGGCTCCTACGAGCAGTACTTC. Amino acid sequence: CASSQNRQGSYEQYF.

The rearrangement links TRBV7-9 to TRBJ1-1, with 7 nucleotides matching TRBD1. The V and J ends lost 3 bases and 1 base, in that order; junction bases with no gene match: 5. CDR1 SEHNR and CDR2 FQNEAQ come from the germline V gene (reference sequence). CDR3 length equals 15 residues. CDR3 amino acids: CASSLGQTRNTEAFF. The CDR3 DNA reads as TGTGCCAGCAGCTTGGGACAGACAAGGAACACTGAAGCTTTCTTT.

This chain connects TRBV7-9 to TRBJ2-3; unclear D gene. Germline loops: CDR1 SEHNR, CDR2 FQNEAQ (reference sequence). Trimming stripped 0 bases from V and 3 bases from J, with 16 bases between. This CDR3 comprises 17 residues. The CDR3 loop is CASSLAELPVRTDTQYF. The CDR3 nucleotides read TGTGCCAGCAGCTTAGCTGAACTACCCGTTAGAACAGATACGCAGTATTTT.

J is TRBJ2-7 and V is TRBV18; D is unclear. V was trimmed by 2 bases and J by 3 bases, leaving 5 bases between them. This CDR3 spans 12 amino acids. Germline CDR1 and CDR2: KGHSH and LQKENI. Here the CDR3 reads CASSPDGYEQYF. CDR3 DNA sequence: TGTGCCAGCTCACCAGATGGCTACGAGCAGTACTTC.

This clone has only a few counts. This sequence joins TRBV19 and TRBJ1-1; TRBD1 matches 9 bases. This CDR3 is 14 amino acids long. CDR1 is LNHDA, CDR2 SQIVND, per germline (reference sequence). The V segment lost 6 bases and the J segment 4 bases; nucleotides outside the gene matches: 6. The CDR3 region is CASRQQGAFTEAFF. In nucleotides, the CDR3 is TGTGCCAGTAGACAACAGGGGGCGTTCACTGAAGCTTTCTTT.

Note on this clone: Relative to the germline gene, one junction end is altered; a read error may explain this. The J gene is TRBJ1-2, the V gene TRBV28, with TRBD1 matching over 7 bases. From germline, CDR1 is MDHEN and CDR2 SYDVKM. This CDR3 has 13 amino acids. CDR3 loop: CATGTYVNYGYTF. CDR3 nucleotide sequence: TGCGCGACAGGGACCTATGTTAACTATGGCTACACCTTC.